This T cell receptor beta chain appears in the sequencing data of a study of shared clonotypes between healthy human individuals. J was trimmed by 4 bases and V by 4 bases; bases with no gene match: 4. Looked up from germline, CDR1 is SGHNT and CDR2 is YYREEE (reference sequence). CDR3 size: 13 residues. TCRdb's copy holds only in-frame clones and misses some; the assay was immunoSEQ multiplex PCR. The sample carries 2 million or so clones, 85% to 95% recorded once. Donors were healthy HIV-negative adults without recent acute infections or vaccinations. The sample comprised naive CD4+ T cells sorted from blood. Subset in this sample: CD45RA+ positively selected. This receptor was obtained from a man between 18 and 29 years old in good health. The rearrangement links TRBV5-4 to TRBJ2-5; 7 bases agree with TRBD1. In DNA form, the CDR3 reads TGTGCCAGCAGCGAGGGACAGAGAGAGACCCAGTACTTC. Its protein is CASSEGQRETQYF.